The 24 T cell receptor beta chains below come from one sample, sequenced in a study of CD8 T cells in Susac syndrome. Random hexamers primed reverse transcription of roughly 0.45 to 1 ug RNA. MiXCR was run by TCRdb on the immunoSEQ multiplex PCR reads, yielding one entry per CDR3 protein. Among 100,000 to 150,000 distinct CDR3 sequences listed, over 90% were seen once. The sample consisted of CD4+ T cells from PBMCs. The receptors come from a human donor in good health.

The chain employs TRBV6-1 and TRBJ2-7, with TRBD2 matching 14 bases. The CDR3 runs 15 residues. The trim removed 4 bases at V and 4 bases at J, leaving 3 bases unmatched. The germline gives CDR1 MNHNS, CDR2 SASEGT. The CDR3, as DNA: TGTGCCAGCAGTGGCGGACTAGCGGGAGGATACGAGCAGTACTTC. Protein sequence: CASSGGLAGGYEQYF.

This chain uses TRBV19 with TRBJ1-2; 7 positions match TRBD1. Unmatched junction bases numbered 9, after V lost 10 bases and J lost 4 bases. Germline V CDR1 and CDR2: LNHDA, SQIVND (reference sequence). CDR3 length: 13 residues. The chain's CDR3 is CATTRDSSYGYTF. CDR3 coding DNA: TGTGCCACCACGAGGGACAGTTCCTATGGCTACACCTTC.

This rearrangement joins TRBV7-9 to TRBJ2-3; D possibly corresponds to TRBD1 (5 bases). This CDR3 has 15 amino acids. V gave up 5 bases and J gave up 2 bases, with 14 bases separating them. CDR1 and CDR2 (germline): SEHNR, FQNEAQ (reference sequence). This CDR3 reads CASSPTSTATDTQYF. CDR3 nucleotides: TGTGCCAGCAGCCCCACGTCGACAGCCACAGATACGCAGTATTTT.

This clonotype has just a few counts. The V gene is TRBV19, the J gene TRBJ1-1; tentative D call: TRBD1 (5 bases). Germline V gene sequence: CDR1 LNHDA, CDR2 SQIVND (reference sequence). Trimming removed 7 bases at V and 5 bases at J, with 11 bases between. This CDR3 contains 12 residues. CDR3 protein: CASTLRGTEAFF. CDR3 DNA sequence: TGTGCCAGTACCCTTCGGGGGACTGAAGCTTTCTTT.

The chain links TRBV12-5 to TRBJ2-1, with a weak D call TRBD1 (6 bases). This CDR3 comprises 13 residues. Germline assignment: CDR1 LGHNT and CDR2 FRNRAP. V was clipped by 3 bases and J by 5 bases, with 8 bases between them. In nucleotides, the CDR3 is TGTGCTAGTGGTTTTGGACAGCACAATGAGCAGTTCTTC. Translating it yields CASGFGQHNEQFF.

This clonotype was picked up one time. The CDR3 loop reads CASSFLGVPDTQYF. The CDR3 nucleotides read TGTGCCAGCAGTTTCCTGGGGGTCCCAGATACGCAGTATTTT. The chain links TRBV27 to TRBJ2-3, with D perhaps TRBD1 or TRBD2 (5 bases each). This CDR3 has 14 amino acids. V shed 3 bases and J shed 4 bases, with 11 bases lying between them. Germline CDR1 MNHEY, CDR2 SMNVEV (reference sequence).

Only one count was recorded for this clonotype. This rearrangement joins TRBV29-1 to TRBJ2-5; tentative D call: TRBD1 (6 bases). The germline V gene encodes CDR1 SQVTM and CDR2 ANQGSEA. The CDR3 consists of 13 residues. Trimming stripped 4 bases from V and 4 bases from J, with 13 bases between. The CDR3 nucleotides read TGCAGCGTTGGTACTCCAGGGGCAGAGACCCAGTACTTC. Protein sequence: CSVGTPGAETQYF.

This chain uses TRBV5-6 with TRBJ2-7; a weak D match, TRBD2 (6 bases). Germline V gene data show CDR1 as SGHDT and CDR2 as YYEEEE. CDR3 length: 16 amino acids. Trimming removed 4 bases at V and 9 bases at J, with 26 bases between. Here the CDR3 reads CASSPRRGGVRETQYF. The DNA for the CDR3 is TGTGCCAGCAGCCCCCGACGAGGAGGGGTTAGAGAGACGCAGTACTTC.

The chain employs TRBV2 and TRBJ2-3; tentative D call: TRBD2 (5 bases). V was cut by 8 bases and J by 4 bases, with 19 bases left in between. The germline V gene has CDR1 SNHLY and CDR2 FYNNEI. This CDR3 comprises 15 residues. CDR3 residues: CASGNGVDLADTQYF. The CDR3 nucleotides read TGTGCCAGCGGAAACGGGGTCGATCTGGCAGATACGCAGTATTTT.

The V gene is TRBV29-1, the J gene TRBJ2-2; tentatively, D is TRBD2 (5 bases). Germline CDR1 reads SQVTM; CDR2 reads ANQGSEA. Trimming removed 1 base at V and 3 bases at J, with 12 bases between. The CDR3 loop spans 15 amino acids. The CDR3 sequence is CSVEGGGRYTGELFF. In DNA, the CDR3 is TGCAGCGTTGAAGGAGGCGGGCGCTACACCGGGGAGCTGTTTTTT.

The sample holds one count of this clonotype. This chain connects TRBV19 to TRBJ2-2; 8 bases match TRBD1. Germline V gene lookup returns CDR1 LNHDA and CDR2 SQIVND (reference sequence). This CDR3 is built from 17 residues. Germline trimming cut 4 bases from V and 6 bases from J; bases unmatched to any gene: 13. This CDR3 is CASSTNIGQGVSGELFF. In DNA, the CDR3 is TGTGCCAGTAGTACAAACATCGGACAGGGTGTGTCCGGGGAGCTGTTTTTT.

The gene calls are TRBV29-1 and TRBJ1-1; D might be TRBD1 (6 bases). The V gene's germline CDR1 is SQVTM and CDR2 ANQGSEA. Trimming cost V 7 bases and J 4 bases, with 13 bases left between them. This CDR3 is built from 12 residues. The CDR3 DNA sequence: TGCAGCGCCAGACAGGTGGTCACTGAAGCTTTCTTT. It translates to CSARQVVTEAFF.

This chain connects TRBV28 to TRBJ1-3; D uncertain. V was pared by 7 bases and J by 0 bases, with 13 bases between. Germline loops: CDR1 MDHEN, CDR2 SYDVKM. The CDR3 runs 15 residues. CDR3 in amino acids: CASKKVGSSGNTIYF. The CDR3 DNA reads TGTGCCAGCAAGAAGGTCGGCAGCTCTGGAAACACCATATATTTT.

The CDR3 DNA is TGTGCCAGCAATCCGACAGGGAGCCCCTCAGCTGGTGAGACCCAGTACTTC. It is translated as CASNPTGSPSAGETQYF. The chain carries TRBV12-3 or TRBV12-4 and TRBJ2-5; the match to TRBD1 covers 7 bases. The CDR3 runs 17 residues. Losses at the gene ends were 7 bases for V and 5 bases for J; bases not matched to a gene: 19.

V is TRBV19 and J is TRBJ1-4; TRBD1 matches at 8 bases. The V gene's germline CDR1 is LNHDA and CDR2 SQIVND (reference sequence). The CDR3 sequence is 13 residues long. V lost 8 bases to trimming and J lost 5 bases; unmatched junction nucleotides: 4. The CDR3 sequence: CASLRTGNEKLFF. CDR3 DNA sequence: TGTGCCAGTCTCCGGACAGGGAATGAAAAACTGTTTTTT.

The V and J genes are TRBV6-6 and TRBJ2-2; a possible D gene is TRBD2 (6 bases). This CDR3 spans 13 amino acids. Germline assignment: CDR1 MNHNY and CDR2 SVGAGI (reference sequence). Between the trimmed V and J ends, which lost 6 bases and 7 bases, there was a span of 12 bases. CDR3 nucleotide sequence: TGTGCCAGCAGACGGAGGGACGGCGGGGAGCTGTTTTTT. Its protein product is CASRRRDGGELFF.

The rearrangement uses TRBV27 and TRBJ1-2, with unresolved D. Trimming removed 6 bases from V and 0 bases from J, with 8 bases in between. The CDR3 is 13 residues long. Germline-derived CDR1 and CDR2 are MNHEY and SMNVEV (reference sequence). The CDR3 is CASSQTTNYGYTF. The CDR3 DNA reads as TGTGCCAGCAGCCAGACAACTAACTATGGCTACACCTTC.

The chain joins TRBV12-3 or TRBV12-4 to TRBJ2-7; 7 bases are a match to TRBD1. The CDR3 spans 13 residues. V was clipped by 6 bases and J by 1 base; unmatched bases: 3. CDR3 coding DNA: TGTGCCAGCAGGCTGACAGGGTCCTACGAGCAGTACTTC. As protein: CASRLTGSYEQYF.

This rearrangement joins TRBV5-1 to TRBJ2-5, with 9 bases that match TRBD2. Germline-derived CDR1 and CDR2 are SGHRS and YFSETQ. There are 14 residues in the CDR3. V gave up 3 bases and J gave up 3 bases; unmatched junction bases: 3. The CDR3 bases are TGCGCCAGCAGCTCGGGACTAGCAGAAGAGACCCAGTACTTC. Encoded protein: CASSSGLAEETQYF.

V and J are TRBV7-2 and TRBJ2-4, with D maybe TRBD2 (6 bases). V lost 5 bases to trimming and J lost 5 bases, with 13 bases between them. The germline V gene has CDR1 SGHTA and CDR2 FQGNSA. CDR3 length equals 14 residues. Here the CDR3 reads CASSRRAVQNIQYF. Here the CDR3 DNA reads TGTGCCAGCAGCCGGAGGGCCGTCCAAAACATTCAGTACTTC.

The CDR3 region is CASSETTGGSYNEQFF. The CDR3 DNA sequence: TGCGCCAGCAGCGAAACCACAGGGGGCTCCTACAATGAGCAGTTCTTC. V gene TRBV5-1 combines with J gene TRBJ2-1; TRBD1 agrees at 8 bases. CDR1 is SGHRS, CDR2 YFSETQ, per germline. This CDR3 is 16 amino acids long. The trim removed 4 bases at V and 0 bases at J, leaving 6 bases unmatched. Full variable domain (rest looked up from reference TRBV5-1 and TRBJ2-1): KAGVTQTPRYLIKTRGQQVTLSCSPISGHRSVSWYQQTPGQGLQFLFEYFSETQRNKGNFPGRFSGRQFSNSRSEMNVSTLELGDSALYLCASSETTGGSYNEQFFGPGTRLTVL.

V is TRBV28 and J is TRBJ2-7; no clear D gene. This CDR3 contains 14 residues. Germline CDR1 is MDHEN and CDR2 is SYDVKM. The V end was cut by 5 bases, the J end by 5 bases, with 16 bases between. In nucleotides, the CDR3 is TGTGCCAGCAGTCTCCCGGGCCGGCTCGACGAGCAGTACTTC. Its translation: CASSLPGRLDEQYF.

The chain combines TRBV27 with TRBJ1-5; a weak D match, TRBD1 (5 bases). The CDR3 runs to 17 residues. Germline V CDR1 and CDR2: MNHEY, SMNVEV (reference sequence). Trimming shortened V by 6 bases and J by 3 bases, and 21 bases separated the two germline ends. CDR3 sequence (DNA): TGTGCCAGCAGGCCTCGGGGATCCGGGACTCCCAATCAGCCCCAGCATTTT. Residues: CASRPRGSGTPNQPQHF.

The chain is built from TRBV7-9 and TRBJ1-5; 7 bases are shared with TRBD1. J lost 2 bases, V lost 4 bases, and 5 bases had no gene match. Germline V gene lookup returns CDR1 SEHNR and CDR2 FQNEAQ (reference sequence). The CDR3 sequence is 15 residues long. DNA for the CDR3: TGTGCCAGCAGCTCTTCTGGACAGGGCAATCAGCCCCAGCATTTT. Its translation is CASSSSGQGNQPQHF.